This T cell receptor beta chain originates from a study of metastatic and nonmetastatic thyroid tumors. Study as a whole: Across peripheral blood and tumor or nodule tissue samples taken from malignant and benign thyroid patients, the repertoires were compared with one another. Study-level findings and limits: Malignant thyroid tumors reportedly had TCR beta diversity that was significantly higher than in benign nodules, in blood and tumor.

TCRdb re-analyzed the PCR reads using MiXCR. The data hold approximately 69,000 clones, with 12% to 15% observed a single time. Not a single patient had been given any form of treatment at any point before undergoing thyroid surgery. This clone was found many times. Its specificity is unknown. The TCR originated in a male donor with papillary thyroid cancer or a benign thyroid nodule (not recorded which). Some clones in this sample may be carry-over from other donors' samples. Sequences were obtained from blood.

As DNA, the CDR3 is TGTGCCATCTCTCCGGGACAGGACCCATTCTCTGGAAACACCATATATTTT. As protein: CAISPGQDPFSGNTIYF. V usage is TRBV10-3 and J usage is TRBJ1-3; 8 nucleotides match TRBD1. This CDR3 has 17 amino acids. Germline loops: CDR1 ENHRY, CDR2 SYGVKD. V lost 8 bases and J lost 0; bases outside the gene matches: 12.